The next 11 T cell receptor beta chains were all read from a single sample in a study of glioma-infiltrating T cells. Amplification of TCR alpha and beta CDR3 regions from RNA used iRepertoire nested multiplex PCR. MiXCR was run by TCRdb on the multiplex PCR reads, yielding one entry per CDR3 protein. The sample yields about 400,000 distinct CDR3 sequences, approximately 42% seen once. Sequencing input: glioma tissue, nonneoplastic brain tissue, or PBMCs (not recorded which). The receptor set was obtained from a human donor with low-grade glioma or glioblastoma, undergoing nonglioma brain surgery, or in good health (not recorded which).

This clonotype was seen a single time. The junction does not match germline at one end; this may be a read error. The chain combines TRBV7-9 with TRBJ1-4; D gene uncertain. From germline, CDR1 is SEHNR and CDR2 FQNEAQ (reference sequence). There are 13 residues in the CDR3. The CDR3 sequence: CVSSLVGLEKLFF. CDR3 nucleotide sequence: TGTGTCAGCAGCTTAGTTGGACTTGAAAAACTGTTTTTT.

This clonotype was observed at least ten times. This chain connects TRBV4-1 to TRBJ1-2; no clear D. The length of the CDR3 is 13 residues. V was pared by 1 base and J by 8 bases, with 11 bases between. The germline V gene encodes CDR1 MGHRA and CDR2 YSYEKL. CDR3 in amino acids: CASSQAYTVGYTF. CDR3 nucleotide sequence: TGCGCCAGCAGCCAAGCCTATACAGTGGGCTACACCTTC.

As concerns this clonotype: This could be a read error, since a much larger clone is one nucleotide away. The chain couples TRBV15 to TRBJ2-2, with D perhaps TRBD2 (7 bases). The CDR3 extends over 12 amino acids. Germline V lookup: CDR1 LNHNV, CDR2 YYDKDF (reference sequence). Written as DNA, the CDR3 is TGTGCCTCAGGGAGGGGGACCGGGGAGCCGTTTTTT. Protein product: CASGRGTGEPFF. The whole variable domain, filled in from reference TRBV15 and TRBJ2-2, reads DAMVIQNPRYQVTQFGKPVTLSCSQTLNHNVMYWYQQKSSQAPKLLFHYYDKDFNNEADTPDNFQSRRPNTSFCFLDIRSPGLGDTAMYLCASGRGTGEPFFGEGSRLTVL.

This sequence joins TRBV28 and TRBJ2-5, with D possibly TRBD2 on 6 matching bases. V was cut by 4 bases and J by 10 bases, with 16 bases left in between. Germline values: CDR1 MDHEN, CDR2 SYDVKM. This CDR3 has 13 residues. CDR3 amino acids: CASSSRRGTGQYF. The CDR3 DNA follows: TGTGCCAGCAGTTCGAGACGCGGGACCGGCCAGTACTTC.

This clonotype was seen ten or more times. The germline gene is not matched at one end of the junction; a read error may be the cause. The chain couples TRBV20-1 to TRBJ2-1; 8 bases are shared with TRBD2. This CDR3 contains 14 residues. Per germline, CDR1 DFQATT and CDR2 SNEGSKA (reference sequence). CDR3 region: CSARDGTRINEQFF. The CDR3 bases are TGCAGTGCCAGAGACGGGACTAGGATTAATGAGCAGTTCTTC.

This clonotype was observed at least ten times. The V gene is TRBV27, the J gene TRBJ2-5; D is undetermined. This CDR3 is 15 amino acids long. V lost 3 bases and J 5 bases, leaving 16 bases between the germline ends. The V gene's germline CDR1 is MNHEY and CDR2 SMNVEV (reference sequence). This chain's CDR3 is CASSFLGHSGETQYF. The CDR3 nucleotides are TGTGCCAGCAGTTTCCTAGGGCACTCCGGTGAGACCCAGTACTTC.

This clonotype was recorded at least ten times. CDR3 loop: CASSSTGTGYEQFF. The CDR3 bases are TGTGCCAGCAGTTCTACCGGGACAGGGTATGAGCAGTTCTTC. This rearrangement joins TRBV27 to TRBJ2-1; 9 nucleotides match TRBD1. The CDR3 is 14 amino acids. J gave up 8 bases and V 4 bases, and 6 bases lay outside the gene matches. Germline loops: CDR1 MNHEY, CDR2 SMNVEV (reference sequence).

The sample holds a few counts of this clonotype. V usage is TRBV7-6 and J usage is TRBJ2-7, with 9 bases aligning to TRBD1. J gave up 0 bases and V 4 bases, and 4 bases lay outside the gene matches. The CDR3 length is 15 residues. The germline V gene encodes CDR1 SGHVS and CDR2 FNYEAQ. CDR3 sequence: CASSSTTGGSYEQYF. CDR3 nucleotide sequence: TGTGCCAGCAGCTCTACGACAGGGGGCTCCTACGAGCAGTACTTC.

This clonotype was counted many times. V usage is TRBV6-1 and J usage is TRBJ2-5, with 10 bases fitting TRBD1. This CDR3 comprises 16 residues. J was trimmed by 5 bases and V by 4 bases; bases with no gene match: 10. Looked up from germline, CDR1 is MNHNS and CDR2 is SASEGT. This CDR3 reads CASSGETGGLPETQYF. CDR3 bases: TGTGCCAGCAGTGGAGAGACAGGGGGCCTCCCGGAGACCCAGTACTTC.

As for this clonotype: An end of the junction differs from the germline gene, which may be a read error. For the CDR3, the DNA is TGTGCCGGCAGCCTGGGACTAGCGGGAGCTCAGGATGAGCAGTTCTTC. Encoded protein: CAGSLGLAGAQDEQFF. This rearrangement joins TRBV11-2 to TRBJ2-1; 14 nucleotides match TRBD2. This CDR3 region has 16 residues. Germline values: CDR1 SGHAT, CDR2 FQNNGV. The whole variable domain, remainder taken from reference TRBV11-2 and TRBJ2-1, is EAGVAQSPRYKIIEKRQSVAFWCNPISGHATLYWYQQILGQGPKLLIQFQNNGVVDDSQLPKDRFSAERLKGVDSTLKIQPAKLEDSAVYLCAGSLGLAGAQDEQFFGPGTRLTVL.

V is TRBV12-3 or TRBV12-4 and J is TRBJ2-7; D is possibly TRBD2 (5 bases). V lost 1 base to trimming and J lost 4 bases, with 11 bases between them. CDR3 size: 14 residues. This CDR3 reads CASSLVRGGYEQYF. CDR3 DNA sequence: TGTGCCAGCAGTTTAGTCCGGGGTGGGTACGAGCAGTACTTC.